This T cell receptor (beta chain) was obtained from a study of CD8 T cells in ankylosing spondylitis. Regarding the study as a whole: Peripheral blood samples showed relatively rare disease-linked clones, and these clones were CD8+. Significant enrichment of disease-linked clones was reported in matched ankylosing spondylitis synovial fluid. A motif in TCR beta, a set of roughly eight highly homologous variants, appeared characteristic of ankylosing spondylitis blood.

Worth noting for this clonotype: As yet, its antigen is unknown.

TCRdb reanalysed the 5' RACE reads using MiXCR and keeps one entry per CDR3 protein. The sample consists of under 550,000 distinct CDR3 sequences, 25% to 30% of them appearing once. The V gene's germline CDR1 is LGHDT and CDR2 YNNKEL (reference sequence). The trim removed 6 bases at V and 0 bases at J, leaving 8 bases unmatched. The CDR3 is 18 amino acids. Material for sequencing was blood, either unsorted or a sorted T cell fraction (not recorded which). This TCR derives from a male donor with ankylosing spondylitis. V and J are TRBV3-1 and TRBJ2-6; TRBD1 matches 10 bases. The CDR3, as DNA: TGTGCCAGCAGAAGGACAGGGGGTAACTCCTCTGGGGCCAACGTCCTGACTTTC. Encoded protein: CASRRTGGNSSGANVLTF.